The 14 T cell receptor beta chains below all came from one sample that was sequenced in a study of blood T cell repertoires in COVID-19. TCRdb's table, derived via immunoSEQ multiplex PCR, lists solely in-frame clones and lacks some. The table lists 150,000 to 200,000 clones, around 80% of them singletons. Input material: PBMCs or T cells enriched from blood (not recorded which). The receptors stem from a woman aged 45 to 65 who had recovered from COVID-19.

The V gene is TRBV30, the J gene TRBJ2-7; TRBD2 aligns across 9 bases. The germline V gene has CDR1 GTSNPN and CDR2 SVGIG (reference sequence). V trimming: 4 bases; J trimming: 6 bases; junction bases outside the gene matches: 7. The CDR3 covers 13 residues. The CDR3 DNA reads TGTGCCTGGACTCGCCTAGCGGGAAGCGAGCAGTACTTC. This codes for CAWTRLAGSEQYF.

CDR3 nucleotides: TGTGCCAGCTCACCAAGCCAGGGGAATTCACCCCTCCACTTT. Translation: CASSPSQGNSPLHF. This sequence joins TRBV18 and TRBJ1-6; D is possibly TRBD1 (6 bases). Looked up from germline, CDR1 is KGHSH and CDR2 is LQKENI. V was clipped by 2 bases and J by 7 bases, with 9 bases between them. The CDR3 is made up of 14 amino acids.

The chain carries TRBV15 and TRBJ1-3; 8 bases are a match to TRBD1. V was clipped by 5 bases and J by 0 bases; unmatched bases: 9. Germline loops: CDR1 LNHNV, CDR2 YYDKDF (reference sequence). The CDR3 has 17 amino acids. CDR3 DNA sequence: TGTGCCACCAGCCGCGGGACAGGCCGGTTCTCTGGAAACACCATATATTTT. It yields the protein CATSRGTGRFSGNTIYF.

This chain joins TRBV4-1 and TRBJ2-2; 8 bases map to TRBD1. Germline CDR1 and CDR2: MGHRA and YSYEKL. Trimming at V came to 4 bases and at J to 1 base, leaving 8 bases not matched to a gene. The CDR3 sequence is 17 residues long. CDR3: CASSRQDRALNTGELFF. The CDR3 nucleotides are TGCGCCAGCAGCCGTCAGGACAGGGCCCTGAACACCGGGGAGCTGTTTTTT.

This clone has a handful of counts. CDR3: CASSYSGTGTEKLFF. The DNA of the CDR3 is TGTGCCAGCAGCTACTCCGGGACAGGGACTGAAAAACTGTTTTTT. V and J are TRBV7-2 and TRBJ1-4; 9 bases match TRBD1. Trimming at V came to 4 bases and at J to 7 bases, leaving 7 bases not matched to a gene. The CDR3 contains 15 residues. The germline CDR1 and CDR2 sequences are SGHTA and FQGNSA.

This rearrangement joins TRBV29-1 to TRBJ2-3; D gene uncertain. The CDR3 has 15 residues. V lost 5 bases, J lost 0 bases, and 15 bases lay in between. CDR1 and CDR2 from the germline V gene are SQVTM and ANQGSEA. DNA of the CDR3: TGCAGCGTTTCCAACTCCGGTTCTAGCACAGATACGCAGTATTTT. Translation gives CSVSNSGSSTDTQYF.

The V and J genes are TRBV5-6 and TRBJ1-2; tentatively, D is TRBD1 (5 bases). Trimming removed 3 bases from V and 3 bases from J, with 12 bases in between. Per germline, CDR1 SGHDT and CDR2 YYEEEE. CDR3 length equals 14 residues. Here the CDR3 reads CASSSTATYYGYTF. The CDR3 DNA reads TGTGCCAGCAGCTCGACAGCCACTTACTATGGCTACACCTTC.

This clone has a single count. V is TRBV19 and J is TRBJ2-1, with D maybe TRBD1 (7 bases). V was cut by 5 bases and J by 7 bases, with 21 bases left in between. This CDR3 has 16 amino acids. The germline gives CDR1 LNHDA, CDR2 SQIVND (reference sequence). CDR3 in amino acids: CASSRGVRAGGNEQFF. The CDR3 nucleotides read TGTGCCAGTAGTCGCGGGGTCAGAGCAGGGGGAAATGAGCAGTTCTTC.

This clone was seen just once. This rearrangement joins TRBV19 to TRBJ2-4; a weak D match, TRBD2 (6 bases). The V gene lost 5 bases and the J gene lost 1 base, with 12 bases spanning the gap. Germline V lookup: CDR1 LNHDA, CDR2 SQIVND (reference sequence). CDR3 size: 15 residues. CDR3 nucleotide sequence: TGTGCCAGTAGTCTGCCGGGAGAGGCCAAAAACATTCAGTACTTC. It encodes CASSLPGEAKNIQYF.

This chain connects TRBV10-3 to TRBJ2-5, with a possible D match to TRBD2 (5 bases). Trimming stripped 0 bases from V and 4 bases from J, with 15 bases between. In germline, CDR1 is ENHRY, CDR2 SYGVKD. The CDR3 is 16 residues long. CDR3 region: CAISESEIAGGETQYF. The CDR3 bases are TGTGCCATCAGTGAGTCGGAGATAGCTGGAGGAGAGACCCAGTACTTC.

This clone has just a few counts. The chain combines TRBV5-5 with TRBJ2-6, with D possibly being TRBD1 (5 bases). The CDR3 has 18 residues. Trimming stripped 4 bases from V and 0 bases from J, with 17 bases between. The V gene's germline CDR1 is SGHKS and CDR2 YYEKEE (reference sequence). The CDR3 region is CASSPDGQRSSGANVLTF. The CDR3 DNA reads as TGTGCCAGCAGCCCCGACGGACAAAGGTCCTCTGGGGCCAACGTCCTGACTTTC.

Comments on this clone: At the DNA level, this CDR3 is encoded by other sequences in the same sample as well. The rearrangement links TRBV5-1 to TRBJ1-2; D is unclear. Germline V gives CDR1 SGHRS, CDR2 YFSETQ. The CDR3 spans 13 residues. Trimming took off 0 bases at V and 5 bases at J, with 8 bases between the two ends. The CDR3 protein is CASSLAGDYGYTF. The CDR3 DNA sequence: TGCGCCAGCAGCTTGGCCGGGGATTATGGCTACACCTTC.

This chain connects TRBV28 to TRBJ1-5; the D gene is possibly TRBD1 (5 bases). Germline assignment: CDR1 MDHEN and CDR2 SYDVKM. The CDR3 has 14 residues. Trimming removed 1 base at V and 6 bases at J, with 10 bases between. CDR3 loop: CASSLYRLGQPQHF. As DNA, the CDR3 is TGTGCCAGCAGTTTATACAGGCTGGGTCAGCCCCAGCATTTT.

The J gene is TRBJ2-1, the V gene TRBV19, with 12 bases identical to TRBD2. There are 17 residues in the CDR3. V lost 6 bases, J lost 4 bases, and 10 bases stayed unmatched. Looked up from germline, CDR1 is LNHDA and CDR2 is SQIVND (reference sequence). The CDR3 reads CASSGIRTSGIYNEQFF. CDR3 in DNA: TGTGCCAGTAGCGGGATACGGACTAGCGGGATATACAATGAGCAGTTCTTC.